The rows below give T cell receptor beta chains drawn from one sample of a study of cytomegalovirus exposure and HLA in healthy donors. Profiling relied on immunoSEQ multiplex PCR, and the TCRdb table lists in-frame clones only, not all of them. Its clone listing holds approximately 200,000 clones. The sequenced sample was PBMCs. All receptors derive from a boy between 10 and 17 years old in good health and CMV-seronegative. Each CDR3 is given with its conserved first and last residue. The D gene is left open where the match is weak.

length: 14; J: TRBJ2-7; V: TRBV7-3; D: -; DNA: TGTGCCAGCAGCCCGGGTCCAAGCAGCTACGAGCAGTACTTC; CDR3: CASSPGPSSYEQYF
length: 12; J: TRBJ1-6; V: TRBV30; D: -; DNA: TGTGCCTGGAGTCGCTACGATTCACCCCTCCACTTT; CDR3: CAWSRYDSPLHF
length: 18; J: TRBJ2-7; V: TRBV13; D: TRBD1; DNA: TGTGCCAGCAGCGGCAGCACGGGGGACAGGGGGCGTTCCTACGAGCAGTACTTC; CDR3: CASSGSTGDRGRSYEQYF
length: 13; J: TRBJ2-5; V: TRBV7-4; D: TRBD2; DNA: TGTGCCAGCAGCTCCCGGGGGGAGGAGACCCAGTACTTC; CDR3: CASSSRGEETQYF
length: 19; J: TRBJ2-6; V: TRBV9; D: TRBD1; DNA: TGTGCCAGCAGCGTCCTAAGTGGGACAGACACCCCTGGGGCCAACGTCCTGACTTTC; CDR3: CASSVLSGTDTPGANVLTF
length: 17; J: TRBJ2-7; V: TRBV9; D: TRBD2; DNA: TGTGCCAGCAGCCCCCGCCCACAACTAGCGGATTTCTACGAGCAGTACTTC; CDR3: CASSPRPQLADFYEQYF
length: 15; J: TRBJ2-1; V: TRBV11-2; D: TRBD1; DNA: TGTGCCAGCAGCCTACGACAGGGTTTTAACAATGAGCAGTTCTTC; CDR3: CASSLRQGFNNEQFF
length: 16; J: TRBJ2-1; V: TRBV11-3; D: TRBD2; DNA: TGTGCCAGCAGCTTAGGACGGGTCTCTAGCGGGCCCGGTCAGTTCTTC; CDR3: CASSLGRVSSGPGQFF
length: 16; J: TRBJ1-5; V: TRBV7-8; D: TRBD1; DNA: TGTGCCAGCAGCTTAGTAGGGACAGCTAGCAATCAGCCCCAGCATTTT; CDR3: CASSLVGTASNQPQHF
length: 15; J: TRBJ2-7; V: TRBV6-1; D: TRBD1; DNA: TGTGCCAGCAGTGAAGAGGGGACAGGTTCATCGGAGCAGTACTTC; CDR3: CASSEEGTGSSEQYF
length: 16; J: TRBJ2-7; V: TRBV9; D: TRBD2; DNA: TGTGCCAGCAGCGTAGGGGCTAGCGGGGGGATTTACGAGCAGTACTTC; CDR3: CASSVGASGGIYEQYF
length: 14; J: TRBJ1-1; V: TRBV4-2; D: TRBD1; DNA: TGTGCCAGCAGCCAAGATGGACAGGGGGTTGAAGCTTTCTTT; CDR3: CASSQDGQGVEAFF
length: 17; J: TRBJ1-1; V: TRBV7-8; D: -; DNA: TGTGCCAGCAGCTTGCATGGGCGGGGGGGTATGAACACTGAAGCTTTCTTT; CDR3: CASSLHGRGGMNTEAFF
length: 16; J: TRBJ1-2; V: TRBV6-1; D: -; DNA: TGTGCCAGCAGTGAAGCCTACGGGGGGAGTTACTATGGCTACACCTTC; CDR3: CASSEAYGGSYYGYTF
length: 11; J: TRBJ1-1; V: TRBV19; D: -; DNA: TGTGCCAGTAGTCGGGGGACTGAAGCTTTCTTT; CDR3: CASSRGTEAFF
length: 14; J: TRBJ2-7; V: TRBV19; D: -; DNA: TGTGCCAGTAGTACGACAGGAGCGTCCTACGAGCAGTACTTC; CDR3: CASSTTGASYEQYF
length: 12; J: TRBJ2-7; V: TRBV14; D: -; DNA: TGTGCCAGCAGCCAAGATCAGGACGAGCAGTACTTC; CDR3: CASSQDQDEQYF
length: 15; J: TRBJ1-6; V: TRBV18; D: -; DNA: TGTGCCAGCTCACCACCTCCGGACAGTGGGTCACCCCTCCACTTT; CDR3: CASSPPPDSGSPLHF
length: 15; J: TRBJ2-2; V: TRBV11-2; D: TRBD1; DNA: TGTGCCAGCAGCTACCACAGGGGGGAGACCGGGGAGCTGTTTTTT; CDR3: CASSYHRGETGELFF
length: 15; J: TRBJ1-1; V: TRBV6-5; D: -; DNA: TGTGCCAGCAGTTACGAGGTCGGGCAGGGCCCTTCAGCTTTCTTT; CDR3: CASSYEVGQGPSAFF
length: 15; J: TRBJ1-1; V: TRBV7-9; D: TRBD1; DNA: TGTGCCAGCAGCGGGAACAGGGGAAGAAACACTGAAGCTTTCTTT; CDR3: CASSGNRGRNTEAFF
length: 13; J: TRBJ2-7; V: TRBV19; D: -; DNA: TGTGCCAGTAGTGTTAACCCGTCCTACGAGCAGTACTTC; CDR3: CASSVNPSYEQYF
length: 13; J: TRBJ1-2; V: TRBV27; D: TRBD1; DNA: TGTGCCAGCAGTTCCTGGGACAGGGGAGGCTACACCTTC; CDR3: CASSSWDRGGYTF
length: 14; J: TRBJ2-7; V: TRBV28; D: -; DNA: TGTGCCAGCAGTGAGGACACAAACTCCTACGAGCAGTACTTC; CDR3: CASSEDTNSYEQYF
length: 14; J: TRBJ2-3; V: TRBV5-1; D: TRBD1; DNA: TGCGCCAGCAGTTTACAGGGGTTTGTTGATACGCAGTATTTT; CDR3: CASSLQGFVDTQYF
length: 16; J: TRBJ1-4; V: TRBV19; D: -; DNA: TGTGCCAGTAGTATAAATGTCTACAGGGTCGACGAAAAACTGTTTTTT; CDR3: CASSINVYRVDEKLFF
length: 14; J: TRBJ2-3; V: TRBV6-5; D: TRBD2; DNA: TGTGCCAGCAAGCTAGCGGGTGCCACAGATACGCAGTATTTT; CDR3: CASKLAGATDTQYF
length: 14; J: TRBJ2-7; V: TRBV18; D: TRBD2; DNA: TGTGCCAGCTCAGGCAGGGAGGGGACCTACGAGCAGTACTTC; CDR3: CASSGREGTYEQYF
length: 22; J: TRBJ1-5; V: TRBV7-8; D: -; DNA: TGTGCCAGCAGCTCCGTAGTACCTGAAACCCCCCAGGCCCTGAGTAGCAATCAGCCCCAGCATTTT; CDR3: CASSSVVPETPQALSSNQPQHF
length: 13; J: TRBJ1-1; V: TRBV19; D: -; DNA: TGTGCCAGTAGGTCCTACAGGTTCACTGAAGCTTTCTTC; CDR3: CASRSYRFTEAFF
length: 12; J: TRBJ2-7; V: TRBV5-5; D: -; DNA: TGTGCCAGCAGCTTGGGACTCTACGAGCAGTACTTC; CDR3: CASSLGLYEQYF
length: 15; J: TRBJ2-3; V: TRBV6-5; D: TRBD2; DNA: TGTGCCAGCAGTTACACTAGCGGGGGGCCAGATACGCAGTATTTT; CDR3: CASSYTSGGPDTQYF
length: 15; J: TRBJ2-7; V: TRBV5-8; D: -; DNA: TGTGCCAGCAGCTTGGTCTCGGGTCGAGACTCCGAGCAGTACTTC; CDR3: CASSLVSGRDSEQYF
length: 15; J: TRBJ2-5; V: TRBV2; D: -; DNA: TGTGCCAGCAGACACGGGGACAACAAACAAGAGACCCAGTACTTC; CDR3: CASRHGDNKQETQYF
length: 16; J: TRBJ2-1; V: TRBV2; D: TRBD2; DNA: TGTGCCAGCAGCCGCGGGACTAGCGGGGGGATCAATGAGCAGTTCTTC; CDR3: CASSRGTSGGINEQFF
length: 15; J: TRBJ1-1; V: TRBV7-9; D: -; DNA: TGTGCCAGCAGCTTAGCCTTGGCAGAGAACACTGAAGCTTTCTTT; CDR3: CASSLALAENTEAFF
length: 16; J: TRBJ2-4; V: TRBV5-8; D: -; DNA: TGTGCCAGCAGCTACCAGGTTTTACTAGCCAAAAACATTCAGTACTTC; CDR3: CASSYQVLLAKNIQYF
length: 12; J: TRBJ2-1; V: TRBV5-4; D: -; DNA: TGTGCCAGCAGCAGCTACTCCAATGAGCAGTTCTTC; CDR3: CASSSYSNEQFF
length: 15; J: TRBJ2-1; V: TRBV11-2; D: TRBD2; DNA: TGTGCCAGCAGGTTCCTAGCGGGGCCCCCGAAGGGGCAGTTCTTC; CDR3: CASRFLAGPPKGQFF
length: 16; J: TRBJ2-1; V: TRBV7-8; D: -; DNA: TGTGCCAGCAGCTTAGCGTACAAAAGCTCCTACAATGAGCAGTTCTTC; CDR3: CASSLAYKSSYNEQFF
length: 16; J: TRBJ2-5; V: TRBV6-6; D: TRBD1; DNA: TGTGCCAGCAGTTACGCTCAGGGGGTCCCTGGGGAGACCCAGTACTTC; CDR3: CASSYAQGVPGETQYF
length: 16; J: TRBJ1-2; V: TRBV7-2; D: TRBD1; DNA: TGTGCCAGCAGAGGGCGGGACAGCTTCGCGAGGGGTGGCTACACCTTC; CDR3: CASRGRDSFARGGYTF
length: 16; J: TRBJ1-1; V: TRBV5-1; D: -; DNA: TGCGCCAGCAGCCCGCCCGGTCTAGGCCTGAACACTGAAGCTTTCTTT; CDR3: CASSPPGLGLNTEAFF
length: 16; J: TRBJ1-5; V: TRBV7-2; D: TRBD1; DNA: TGTGCCAGCCCTAATCCGGGACAGGGAAACAATCAGCCCCAGCATTTT; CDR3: CASPNPGQGNNQPQHF